A single sample gave rise to the 12 T cell receptor beta chains below, sequenced in a study of regulatory T cells in long-lasting Graves disease. The time point: newly diagnosed GD, antithyroid drugs for less than 3 months. TCR sequences were obtained from RNA taken from PBMCs. To make TCR beta libraries, researchers used iRepertoire HTBI primers and Arm-PCR of CDR3 regions. TCRdb used MiXCR to reprocess the multiplex PCR reads, holding one entry per CDR3 protein. The sample records around 450,000 distinct CDR3 sequences, approximately 15% being singletons. The same sample was also used in a study of T cells in Graves' hyperthyroidism and ophthalmopathy.

The source material was peripheral blood mononuclear cells (PBMCs), sampled at new diagnosis, from a patient treated with antithyroid drugs. The receptors come from a middle-aged woman with Graves disease.

This clonotype was observed many times. The chain recombines TRBV19 with TRBJ1-4, with a possible D match to TRBD1 (6 bases). CDR1 is LNHDA, CDR2 SQIVND, per germline (reference sequence). There are 16 residues in the CDR3. V shed 3 bases and J shed 2 bases, with 13 bases lying between them. This CDR3 is CASSIVERGTNEKLFF. The CDR3, as DNA: TGTGCCAGTAGTATCGTAGAGAGGGGGACTAATGAAAAACTGTTTTTT.

This clonotype was picked up many times. The CDR3 region is CASSLFLSNTEAFF. Here the CDR3 DNA reads TGTGCCAGCAGCTTATTTTTATCGAACACTGAAGCTTTCTTT. The V and J genes are TRBV7-2 and TRBJ1-1; D unclear. Looked up from germline, CDR1 is SGHTA and CDR2 is FQGNSA. The V end was cut by 2 bases, the J end by 1 base, with 8 bases between. The CDR3 contains 14 residues. The whole variable domain, filled in from reference TRBV7-2 and TRBJ1-1, reads GAGVSQSPSNKVTEKGKDVELRCDPISGHTALYWYRQSLGQGLEFLIYFQGNSAPDKSGLPSDRFSAERTGGSVSTLTIQRTQQEDSAVYLCASSLFLSNTEAFFGQGTRLTVV.

This clonotype was seen repeatedly, ten times or more. The rearrangement uses TRBV11-2 and TRBJ1-4; 7 nucleotides agree with TRBD1. With 4 bases clipped from V and 5 bases from J, the junction kept 7 bases outside the gene matches. This CDR3 has 15 residues. The V gene's germline CDR1 is SGHAT and CDR2 FQNNGV. CDR3: CASSYIQGLNEKLFF. The CDR3 nucleotides are TGTGCCAGCAGCTACATACAGGGGTTGAATGAAAAACTGTTTTTT.

The chain links TRBV19 to TRBJ1-5; D is uncertain. CDR3 length equals 15 residues. Germline V lookup: CDR1 LNHDA, CDR2 SQIVND (reference sequence). The V and J ends lost 4 bases and 2 bases respectively, with 12 bases between them. This chain's CDR3 is CASSTPRQGNQPQHF. In nucleotides, the CDR3 is TGTGCCAGTAGTACCCCCCGGCAGGGCAATCAGCCCCAGCATTTT. Drawing the rest from reference TRBV19 and TRBJ1-5, the complete variable domain is DGGITQSPKYLFRKEGQNVTLSCEQNLNHDAMYWYRQDPGQGLRLIYYSQIVNDFQKGDIAEGYSVSREKKESFPLTVTSAQKNPTAFYLCASSTPRQGNQPQHFGDGTRLSIL.

The chain couples TRBV29-1 to TRBJ1-2, with TRBD1 as a possible D gene (6 bases). CDR1 is SQVTM, CDR2 ANQGSEA, per germline. V lost 1 base and J 2 bases, leaving 11 bases between the germline ends. The CDR3 is 14 amino acids. The CDR3 DNA is TGCAGCGTTGAAGTTTCAGGGGCGAACTATGGCTACACCTTC. Translation gives CSVEVSGANYGYTF.

This clonotype was picked up many times. The genes are TRBV18 and TRBJ2-5; 8 positions match TRBD1. Germline CDR1 KGHSH, CDR2 LQKENI. The CDR3 is 14 amino acids. V shed 4 bases, J shed 2 bases, and the junction held 3 bases outside the gene matches. CDR3 protein: CASSLYRGQETQYF. The CDR3 DNA sequence: TGTGCCAGCTCACTCTACAGGGGGCAAGAGACCCAGTACTTC.

This clonotype has ten or more counts. The chain uses TRBV28 and TRBJ2-3; D gene uncertain. V was cut by 5 bases and J by 0 bases, with 6 bases left in between. Germline CDR1 MDHEN, CDR2 SYDVKM. The CDR3 loop spans 13 amino acids. CDR3 nucleotides: TGTGCCAGCAGTACGGACAGCACAGATACGCAGTATTTT. This translates into CASSTDSTDTQYF.

This clonotype has a count of ten or more. The chain links TRBV2 to TRBJ1-1; D possibly corresponds to TRBD1 (6 bases). V was cut by 0 bases and J by 2 bases, with 16 bases left in between. The CDR3 sequence is 17 residues long. Germline CDR1 is SNHLY and CDR2 is FYNNEI. CDR3 nucleotides: TGTGCCAGCAGTGAAGCGGCAGGGGCCTTCCTAAACACTGAAGCTTTCTTT. This translates into CASSEAAGAFLNTEAFF.

J is TRBJ1-5 and V is TRBV30; D call uncertain. The ends were cut back, 3 bases at V and 7 bases at J, with 10 bases in the middle. Looked up from germline, CDR1 is GTSNPN and CDR2 is SVGIG (reference sequence). This CDR3 contains 12 residues. The CDR3 here is CAWSAGEQPQHF. The CDR3 bases are TGTGCCTGGAGCGCAGGTGAGCAGCCCCAGCATTTT.

There are many counts of this clonotype. The J gene is TRBJ2-3, the V gene TRBV5-1, with D possibly matching TRBD1 (6 bases). The CDR3 sequence is 16 residues long. The germline V and J ends were trimmed by 4 bases and 0 bases, with 15 bases remaining between them. Germline V gene sequence: CDR1 SGHRS, CDR2 YFSETQ. CDR3 loop: CASSTLTGTSTDTQYF. The CDR3 coding sequence is TGCGCCAGCAGCACATTGACAGGAACTAGCACAGATACGCAGTATTTT. The full variable domain, rest sourced from reference TRBV5-1 and TRBJ2-3, is KAGVTQTPRYLIKTRGQQVTLSCSPISGHRSVSWYQQTPGQGLQFLFEYFSETQRNKGNFPGRFSGRQFSNSRSEMNVSTLELGDSALYLCASSTLTGTSTDTQYFGPGTRLTVL.

V usage is TRBV27 and J usage is TRBJ1-5; a weak D match, TRBD1 (5 bases). Trimming removed 5 bases at V and 8 bases at J, with 19 bases between. The CDR3 consists of 15 residues. Per the germline V gene, CDR1 is MNHEY and CDR2 is SMNVEV (reference sequence). CDR3 in DNA: TGTGCCAGCAGTCCCCAAGGGACGCCCAGGGAGCCCCAGCATTTT. Residues: CASSPQGTPREPQHF.

This clonotype was detected ten times or more. V is TRBV29-1 and J is TRBJ2-1; TRBD1 matches 11 bases. The CDR3 loop spans 17 amino acids. J was trimmed by 7 bases and V by 0 bases; bases with no gene match: 11. Per germline, CDR1 SQVTM and CDR2 ANQGSEA. For the CDR3, the DNA is TGCAGCGTTGAAGATTGGAAATGGGACAGGGGGACAAATGAGCAGTTCTTC. The encoded protein is CSVEDWKWDRGTNEQFF.